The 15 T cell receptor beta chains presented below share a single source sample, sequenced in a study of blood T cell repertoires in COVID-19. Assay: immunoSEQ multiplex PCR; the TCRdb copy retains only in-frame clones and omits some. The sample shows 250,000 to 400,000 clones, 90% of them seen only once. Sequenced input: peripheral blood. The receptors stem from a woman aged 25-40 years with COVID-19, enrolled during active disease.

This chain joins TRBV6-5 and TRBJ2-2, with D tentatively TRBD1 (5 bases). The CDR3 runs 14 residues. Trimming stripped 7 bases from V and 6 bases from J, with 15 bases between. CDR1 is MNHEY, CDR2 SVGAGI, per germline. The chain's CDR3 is CASTETVLSGELFF. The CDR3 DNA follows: TGTGCCAGCACCGAGACAGTTTTGTCCGGGGAGCTGTTTTTT.

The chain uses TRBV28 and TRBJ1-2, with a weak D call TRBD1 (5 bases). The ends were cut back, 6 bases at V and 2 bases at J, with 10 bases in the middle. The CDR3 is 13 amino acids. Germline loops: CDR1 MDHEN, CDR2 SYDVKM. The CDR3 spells CASRRDRNYGYTF. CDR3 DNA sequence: TGTGCCAGCAGGCGTGACAGAAACTATGGCTACACCTTC.

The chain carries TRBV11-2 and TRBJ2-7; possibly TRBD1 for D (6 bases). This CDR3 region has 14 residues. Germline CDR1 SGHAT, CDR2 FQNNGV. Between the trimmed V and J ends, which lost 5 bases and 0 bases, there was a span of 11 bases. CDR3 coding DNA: TGTGCCAGCAGCCCTCTGACAGGCTCCTACGAGCAGTACTTC. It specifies CASSPLTGSYEQYF.

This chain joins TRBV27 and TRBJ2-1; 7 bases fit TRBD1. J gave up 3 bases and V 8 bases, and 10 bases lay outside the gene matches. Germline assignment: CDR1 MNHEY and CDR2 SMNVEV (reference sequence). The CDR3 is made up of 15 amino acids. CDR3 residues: CASGLQGLGYNEQFF. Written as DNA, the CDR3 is TGTGCCAGCGGATTACAGGGGTTGGGCTACAATGAGCAGTTCTTC.

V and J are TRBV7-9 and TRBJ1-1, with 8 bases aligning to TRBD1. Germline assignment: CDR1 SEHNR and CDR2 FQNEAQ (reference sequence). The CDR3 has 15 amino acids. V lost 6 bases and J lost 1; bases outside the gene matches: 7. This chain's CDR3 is CASSLVQGANTEAFF. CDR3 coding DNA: TGTGCCAGCAGTCTGGTGCAGGGGGCGAACACTGAAGCTTTCTTT.

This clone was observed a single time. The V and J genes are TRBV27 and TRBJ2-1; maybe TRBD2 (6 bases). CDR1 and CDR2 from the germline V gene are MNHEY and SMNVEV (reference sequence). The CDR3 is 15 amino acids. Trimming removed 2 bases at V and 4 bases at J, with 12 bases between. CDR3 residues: CASSLQAGSYNEQFF. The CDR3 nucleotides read TGTGCCAGCAGTTTACAAGCGGGTTCATACAATGAGCAGTTCTTC.

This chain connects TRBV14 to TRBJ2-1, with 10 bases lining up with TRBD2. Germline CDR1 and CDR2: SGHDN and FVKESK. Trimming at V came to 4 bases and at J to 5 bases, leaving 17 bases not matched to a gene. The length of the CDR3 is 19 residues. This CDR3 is CASSPVPGAGTSAHNEQFF. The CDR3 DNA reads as TGTGCCAGCAGCCCGGTACCGGGGGCCGGGACTAGCGCTCACAATGAGCAGTTCTTC. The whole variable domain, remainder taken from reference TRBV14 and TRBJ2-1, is EAGVTQFPSHSVIEKGQTVTLRCDPISGHDNLYWYRRVMGKEIKFLLHFVKESKQDESGMPNNRFLAERTGGTYSTLKVQPAELEDSGVYFCASSPVPGAGTSAHNEQFFGPGTRLTVL.

CDR3 sequence: CATSRGNTQYF. The CDR3 coding sequence is TGTGCCACCAGCCGAGGGAATACGCAGTATTTT. The chain couples TRBV24-1 to TRBJ2-3, with D possibly TRBD2 on 5 matching bases. V lost 7 bases, J lost 7 bases, and 8 bases lay in between. Germline values: CDR1 KGHDR, CDR2 SFDVKD. The CDR3 is 11 residues long.

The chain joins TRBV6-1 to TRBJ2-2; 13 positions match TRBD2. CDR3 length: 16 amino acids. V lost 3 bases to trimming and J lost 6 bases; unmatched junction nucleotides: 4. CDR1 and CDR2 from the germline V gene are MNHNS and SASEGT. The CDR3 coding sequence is TGTGCCAGCAGTGATACTAGCGGGAGGGGCCCCGGGGAGCTGTTTTTT. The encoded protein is CASSDTSGRGPGELFF.

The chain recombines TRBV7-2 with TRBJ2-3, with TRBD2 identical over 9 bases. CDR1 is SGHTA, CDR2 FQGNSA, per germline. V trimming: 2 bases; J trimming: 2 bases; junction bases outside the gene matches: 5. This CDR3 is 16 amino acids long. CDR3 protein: CASSLYRLAATDTQYF. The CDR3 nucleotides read TGTGCCAGCAGCTTATACCGACTAGCGGCCACAGATACGCAGTATTTT.

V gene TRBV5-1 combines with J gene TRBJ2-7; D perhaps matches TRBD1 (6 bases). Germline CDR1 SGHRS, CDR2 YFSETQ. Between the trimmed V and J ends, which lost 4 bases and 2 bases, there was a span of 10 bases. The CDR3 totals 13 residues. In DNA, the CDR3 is TGCGCCAGCAGCCCGGACAGAACCTACGAGCAGTACTTC. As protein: CASSPDRTYEQYF. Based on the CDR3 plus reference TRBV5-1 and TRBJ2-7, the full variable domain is KAGVTQTPRYLIKTRGQQVTLSCSPISGHRSVSWYQQTPGQGLQFLFEYFSETQRNKGNFPGRFSGRQFSNSRSEMNVSTLELGDSALYLCASSPDRTYEQYFGPGTRLTVT.

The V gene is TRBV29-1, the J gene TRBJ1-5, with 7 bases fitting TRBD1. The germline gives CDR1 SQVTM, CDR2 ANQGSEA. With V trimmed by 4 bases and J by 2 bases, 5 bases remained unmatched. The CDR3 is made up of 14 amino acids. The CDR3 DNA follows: TGCAGCGTTGCTACAGGGGCCGGCAATCAGCCCCAGCATTTT. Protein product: CSVATGAGNQPQHF. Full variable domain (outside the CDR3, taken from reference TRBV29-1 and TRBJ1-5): SAVISQKPSRDICQRGTSLTIQCQVDSQVTMMFWYRQQPGQSLTLIATANQGSEATYESGFVIDKFPISRPNLTFSTLTVSNMSPEDSSIYLCSVATGAGNQPQHFGDGTRLSIL.

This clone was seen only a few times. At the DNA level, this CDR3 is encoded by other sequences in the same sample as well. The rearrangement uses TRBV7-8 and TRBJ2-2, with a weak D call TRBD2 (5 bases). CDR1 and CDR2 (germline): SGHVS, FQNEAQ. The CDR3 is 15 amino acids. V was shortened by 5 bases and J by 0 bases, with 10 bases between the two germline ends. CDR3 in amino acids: CASSPWTANTGELFF. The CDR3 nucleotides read TGTGCCAGCAGCCCCTGGACTGCGAACACCGGGGAGCTGTTTTTT.

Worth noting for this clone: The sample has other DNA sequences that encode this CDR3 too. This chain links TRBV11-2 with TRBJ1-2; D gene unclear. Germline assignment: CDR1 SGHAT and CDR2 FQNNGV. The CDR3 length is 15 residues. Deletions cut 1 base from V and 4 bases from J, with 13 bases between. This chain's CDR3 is CASSLGGSSSYGYTF. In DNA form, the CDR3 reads TGTGCCAGCAGCTTAGGAGGGTCCAGCTCCTATGGCTACACCTTC.

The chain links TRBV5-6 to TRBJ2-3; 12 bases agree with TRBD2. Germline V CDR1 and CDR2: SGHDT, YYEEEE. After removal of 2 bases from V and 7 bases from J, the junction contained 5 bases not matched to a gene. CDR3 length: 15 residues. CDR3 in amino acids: CASSFLLAGGYTQYF. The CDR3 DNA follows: TGTGCCAGCAGCTTTCTACTAGCGGGAGGTTATACGCAGTATTTT.